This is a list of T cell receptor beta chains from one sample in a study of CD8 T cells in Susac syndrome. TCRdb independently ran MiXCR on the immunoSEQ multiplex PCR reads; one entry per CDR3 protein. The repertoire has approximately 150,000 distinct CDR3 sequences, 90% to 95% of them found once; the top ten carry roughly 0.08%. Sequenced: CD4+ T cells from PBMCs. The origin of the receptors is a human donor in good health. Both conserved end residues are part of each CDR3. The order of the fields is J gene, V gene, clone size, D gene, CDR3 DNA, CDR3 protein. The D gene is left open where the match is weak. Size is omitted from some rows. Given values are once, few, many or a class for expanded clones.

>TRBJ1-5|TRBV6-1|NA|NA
TGTGCCAGCAGTGAGCCGGTTAATAGCAATCAGCCCCAGCATTTT
CASSEPVNSNQPQHF
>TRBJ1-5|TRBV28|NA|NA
TGTGCCAGCAGTCCCGGACAGAGCAATCAGCCCCAGCATTTT
CASSPGQSNQPQHF
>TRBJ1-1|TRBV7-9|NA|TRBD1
TGTGCCAGCAGCTTTCTCACAGGGGCTGAAGCTTTCTTT
CASSFLTGAEAFF
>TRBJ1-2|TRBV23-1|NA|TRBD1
TGCGCCAGCGGCTCGGGACAGGGGATTGGCTACACCTTC
CASGSGQGIGYTF
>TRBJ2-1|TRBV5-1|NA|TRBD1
TGCGCCAGCAGCCCTTATACCGGACAGGCCTCAAGTGAGCAGTTCTTC
CASSPYTGQASSEQFF
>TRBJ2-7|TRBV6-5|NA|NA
TGTGCCAGCAGTCACCTTCTTTCAGGATTGGCCTACGAGCAGTACTTC
CASSHLLSGLAYEQYF
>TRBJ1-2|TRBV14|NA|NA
TGTGCCAGCAGCCAGTCTGGACAGAGCTATGGCTACACCTTC
CASSQSGQSYGYTF
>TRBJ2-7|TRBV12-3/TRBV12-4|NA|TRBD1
TGTGCCAGCAGCACTCTGGGGACAGGGAGTTACTTC
CASSTLGTGSYF
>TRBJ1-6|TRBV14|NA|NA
TGTGCCAGCAGCCATCGTGCTTCACCCCTCCACTTT
CASSHRASPLHF
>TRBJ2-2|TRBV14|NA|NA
TGTGCCAGCAGCCAAGCCAGGGGTTGCACCGGGGAGCTGTTTTTT
CASSQARGCTGELFF
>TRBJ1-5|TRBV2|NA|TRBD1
TGTGCCAGCAGAACCGGGACAGGGGGCTTTCAGCCCCAGCATTTT
CASRTGTGGFQPQHF
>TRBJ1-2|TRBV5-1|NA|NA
TGCGCCAGCAGCCCAGAAGGGAACTATGGCTACACCTTC
CASSPEGNYGYTF
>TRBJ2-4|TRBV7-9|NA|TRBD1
TGTGCCAGCAGCCCTCTGACAGGGATAGCCAAAAACATTCAGTACTTC
CASSPLTGIAKNIQYF
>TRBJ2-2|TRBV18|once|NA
TGTGCCAGCTCACCAAGGTCGCAGGGTCGAGGCGGGGAGCTGTTTTTT
CASSPRSQGRGGELFF
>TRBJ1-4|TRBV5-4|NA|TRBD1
TGTGCCAGCAGCACTGGCGGGACAGCAACTAATGAAAAACTGTTTTTT
CASSTGGTATNEKLFF
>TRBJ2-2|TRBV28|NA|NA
TGTGCCAGCCTCGCAGGAACGAACACCGGGGAGCTGTTTTTT
CASLAGTNTGELFF
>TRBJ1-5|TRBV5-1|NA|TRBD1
TGCGCCAGCAGCTTTTCCGGGACAGGGAATCAGCCCCAGCATTTT
CASSFSGTGNQPQHF
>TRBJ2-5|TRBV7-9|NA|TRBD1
TGTGCCAGCAGCGCATCCGGGACAGAAGAGACCCAGTACTTC
CASSASGTEETQYF
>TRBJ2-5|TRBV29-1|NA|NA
TGCAGCGTCCCCGAGCGGCTGCGACAAGAGACCCAGTACTTC
CSVPERLRQETQYF
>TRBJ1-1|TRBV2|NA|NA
TGTGCCAGCAGATCCGGGGTGAACACTGAAGCTTTCTTT
CASRSGVNTEAFF
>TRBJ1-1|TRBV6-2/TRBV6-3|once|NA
TGTGCCAGCAGTTACGACAGCCTGAACACTGAAGCTTTCTTT
CASSYDSLNTEAFF
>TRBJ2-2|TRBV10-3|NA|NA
TGTGCCATCAGTGAGTCCTCTAACCCCGGGGAGCTGTTTTTT
CAISESSNPGELFF
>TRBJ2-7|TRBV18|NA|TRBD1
TGTGCCAGCTCACGGATGGACAGGGACCTTTACGAGCAGTACTTC
CASSRMDRDLYEQYF
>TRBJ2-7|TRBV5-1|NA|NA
TGCGCCAGCAGCTTGGCCTCTCATTACGAGCAGTACTTC
CASSLASHYEQYF
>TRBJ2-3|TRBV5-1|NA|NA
TGCGCCAGCAGCTCCTCCGGGCTCAGCACAGATACGCAGTATTTT
CASSSSGLSTDTQYF
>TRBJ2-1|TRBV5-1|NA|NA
TGCGCCAGCAGCTTGGGGGGGACACAGCAGTTCTTC
CASSLGGTQQFF
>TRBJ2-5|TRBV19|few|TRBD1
TGTGCCAGTGGGACAGGGAAAGAGACCCAGTACTTC
CASGTGKETQYF
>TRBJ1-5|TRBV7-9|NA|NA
TGTGCCAGCAGCCCCCTCGATACGCAGCATTTT
CASSPLDTQHF
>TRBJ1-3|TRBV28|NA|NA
TGTGCCAGCAGTGGGGCGAACTCTGGAAACACCATATATTTT
CASSGANSGNTIYF
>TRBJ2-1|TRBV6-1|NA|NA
TGTGCCAGCAGTGAGCAACAGGGTTTCAATGAGCAGTTCTTC
CASSEQQGFNEQFF
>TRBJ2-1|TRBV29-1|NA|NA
TGCAGCGTGCGACAGCCTGGCGATGAGCAGTTCTTC
CSVRQPGDEQFF
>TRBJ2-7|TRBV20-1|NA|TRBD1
TGCAGTGCTCCCTGGGCAGGGGGCTACGAGCAGTACTTC
CSAPWAGGYEQYF
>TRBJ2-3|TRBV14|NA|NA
TGTGCCAGCAGCCAAGATCTCGGACTCGAGCAGTATTTT
CASSQDLGLEQYF
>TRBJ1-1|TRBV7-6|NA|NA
TGTGCCAGCAGCCCAATGGAGATGAACACTGAAGCTTTCTTT
CASSPMEMNTEAFF
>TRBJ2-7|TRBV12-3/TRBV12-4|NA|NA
TGTGCCAGCAGTTTAGGGTTGAACGCGTTGAATTACGAGCAGTACTTC
CASSLGLNALNYEQYF
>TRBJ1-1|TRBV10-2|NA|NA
TGCGCCAGCAGTGAATCGGGGGACACTGAAGCTTTCTTT
CASSESGDTEAFF
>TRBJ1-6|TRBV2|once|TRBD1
TGTGCCAGCAGTGGGACAGGGTGGGATAATTCACCCCTCCACTTT
CASSGTGWDNSPLHF
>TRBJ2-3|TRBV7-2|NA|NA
TGTGCCAGCAGCAGCACAGATACGCAGTATTTT
CASSSTDTQYF
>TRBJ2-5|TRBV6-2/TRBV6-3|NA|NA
TGTGCCACAGCCCGGTCCGGCGGGCAAGAGACCCAGTACTTC
CATARSGGQETQYF
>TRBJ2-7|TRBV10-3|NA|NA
TGTGCCATCAGCCCCGGGGGTGACGAGCAGTACTTC
CAISPGGDEQYF
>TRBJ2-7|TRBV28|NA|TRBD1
TGTGCCAGCAGTTTAAACGGGAGGGACAGGGGAGGCGAGCAGTACTTC
CASSLNGRDRGGEQYF
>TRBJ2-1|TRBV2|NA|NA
TGTGCCAGCAGTGGAGACAGGTCCTCCTACAATGAGCAGTTCTTC
CASSGDRSSYNEQFF
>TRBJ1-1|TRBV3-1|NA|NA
TGTGCCAGCAGCCATGAGTATGAAGCTTTCTTT
CASSHEYEAFF
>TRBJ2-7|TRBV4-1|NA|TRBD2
TGCGCCAGCAGCCAAGAGCGGTCAGCGGGAGCTCGGGAGCAGTACTTC
CASSQERSAGAREQYF